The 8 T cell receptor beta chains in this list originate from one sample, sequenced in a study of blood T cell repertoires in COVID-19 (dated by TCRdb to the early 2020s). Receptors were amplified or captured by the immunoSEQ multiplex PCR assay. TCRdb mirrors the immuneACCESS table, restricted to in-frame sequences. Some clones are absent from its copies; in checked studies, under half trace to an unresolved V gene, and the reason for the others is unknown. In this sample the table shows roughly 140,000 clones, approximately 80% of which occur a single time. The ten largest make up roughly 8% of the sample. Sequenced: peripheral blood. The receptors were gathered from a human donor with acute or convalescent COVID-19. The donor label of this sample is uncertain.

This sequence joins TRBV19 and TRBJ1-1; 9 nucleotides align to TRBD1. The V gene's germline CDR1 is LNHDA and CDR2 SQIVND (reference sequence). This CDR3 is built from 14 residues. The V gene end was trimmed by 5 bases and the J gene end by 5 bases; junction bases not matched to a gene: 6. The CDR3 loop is CASSGGQGWTEAFF. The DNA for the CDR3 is TGTGCCAGTAGTGGGGGACAGGGATGGACTGAAGCTTTCTTT.

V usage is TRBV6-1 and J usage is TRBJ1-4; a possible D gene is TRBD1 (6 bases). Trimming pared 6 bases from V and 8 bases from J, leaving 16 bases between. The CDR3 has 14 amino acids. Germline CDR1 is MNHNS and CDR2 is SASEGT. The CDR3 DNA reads TGTGCCAGCAGACAGGACAGTACGGGGGAAAAACTGTTTTTT. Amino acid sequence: CASRQDSTGEKLFF.

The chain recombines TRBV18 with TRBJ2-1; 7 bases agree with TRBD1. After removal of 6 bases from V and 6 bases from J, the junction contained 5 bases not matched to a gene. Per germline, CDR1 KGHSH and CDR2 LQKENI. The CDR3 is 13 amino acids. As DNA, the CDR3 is TGTGCCAGCTCCCCCGGGACAGTCAATGAGCAGTTCTTC. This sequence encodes CASSPGTVNEQFF.

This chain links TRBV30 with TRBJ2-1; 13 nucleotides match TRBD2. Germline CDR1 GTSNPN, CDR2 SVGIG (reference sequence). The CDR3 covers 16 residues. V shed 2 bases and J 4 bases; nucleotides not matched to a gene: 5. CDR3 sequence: CAWSTSGGAGYNEQFF. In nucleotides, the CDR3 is TGTGCCTGGAGTACTAGCGGGGGGGCCGGGTACAATGAGCAGTTCTTC. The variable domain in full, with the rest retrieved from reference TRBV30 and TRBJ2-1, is SQTIHQWPATLVQPVGSPLSLECTVEGTSNPNLYWYRQAAGRGLQLLFYSVGIGQISSEVPQNLSASRPQDRQFILSSKKLLLSDSGFYLCAWSTSGGAGYNEQFFGPGTRLTVL.

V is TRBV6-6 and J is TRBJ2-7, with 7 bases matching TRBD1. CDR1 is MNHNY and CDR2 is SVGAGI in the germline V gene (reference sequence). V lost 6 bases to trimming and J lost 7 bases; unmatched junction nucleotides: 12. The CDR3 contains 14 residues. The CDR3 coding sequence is TGTGCCAGCAGACCCCCGACAGGGTCGGGGGAGCAGTACTTC. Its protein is CASRPPTGSGEQYF.

The CDR3 sequence is CASSQGQSYEQYF. Here the CDR3 DNA reads TGTGCCAGCAGCCAGGGACAGTCCTACGAGCAGTACTTC. The chain uses TRBV5-6 and TRBJ2-7; 7 bases align to TRBD1. V was pared by 4 bases and J by 1 base, with 2 bases of the junction left unmatched. Germline V lookup: CDR1 SGHDT, CDR2 YYEEEE. This CDR3 has 13 amino acids.

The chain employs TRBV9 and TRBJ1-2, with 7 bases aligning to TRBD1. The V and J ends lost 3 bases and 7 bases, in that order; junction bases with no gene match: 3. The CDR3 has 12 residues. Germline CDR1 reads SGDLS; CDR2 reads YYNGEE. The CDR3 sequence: CASSAGGSGYTF. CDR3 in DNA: TGTGCCAGCAGCGCAGGGGGGAGTGGCTACACCTTC.

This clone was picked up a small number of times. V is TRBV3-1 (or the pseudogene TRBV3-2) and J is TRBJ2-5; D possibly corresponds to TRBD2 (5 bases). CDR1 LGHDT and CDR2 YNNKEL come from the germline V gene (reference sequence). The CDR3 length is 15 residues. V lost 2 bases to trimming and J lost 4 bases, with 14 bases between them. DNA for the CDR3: TGTGCCAGCAGCCAACCTTGGAGAGGGTCAGAGACCCAGTACTTC. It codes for CASSQPWRGSETQYF.